These 27 T cell receptor beta chains were sequenced from one sample in a study of blood T cells in healthy people across ages. Primed by a sample-barcoded 5' primer and a J-beta primer mix, a second PCR proceeded for 7 to 11 cycles. MiXCR, applied by TCRdb to the 5' RACE reads, yields one record per CDR3 protein. The data show around 800,000 distinct CDR3 sequences, roughly 50% seen once. Sequencing was carried out using blood. Source of these receptors: an elderly man in good health.

The genes are TRBV20-1 and TRBJ1-2; maybe TRBD1 (5 bases). Trimming cost V 5 bases and J 0 bases, with 10 bases left between them. CDR3 length: 13 residues. CDR1 is DFQATT and CDR2 is SNEGSKA in the germline V gene (reference sequence). The CDR3 DNA sequence: TGCAGTGCTCGTCGGACATCTAACTATGGCTACACCTTC. The encoded protein is CSARRTSNYGYTF.

This chain connects TRBV4-1 to TRBJ2-7, with 9 positions matching TRBD1. Germline lookup yields CDR1 MGHRA and CDR2 YSYEKL. Trimming took 4 bases from V and 3 from J; bases not matched to a gene: 7. CDR3 length equals 15 residues. CDR3: CASSLLGTGNYEQYF. The DNA of the CDR3 is TGCGCCAGCAGCCTCTTGGGGACAGGGAACTACGAGCAGTACTTC.

J is TRBJ2-7 and V is TRBV7-3; 9 nucleotides match TRBD1. Germline V gene data show CDR1 as SGHTA and CDR2 as FQGTGA. V lost 5 bases, J lost 7 bases, and 12 bases stayed unmatched. This CDR3 region has 15 residues. CDR3 amino acids: CASSLQGAKYNEQYF. Here the CDR3 DNA reads TGTGCCAGCAGCCTACAGGGGGCGAAGTACAATGAGCAGTACTTC.

The genes are TRBV29-1 and TRBJ2-5; TRBD2 agrees at 8 bases. CDR1 and CDR2 from the germline V gene are SQVTM and ANQGSEA. The CDR3 covers 14 residues. The V gene end was trimmed by 4 bases and the J gene end by 3 bases; junction bases not matched to a gene: 7. CDR3 sequence reads: CSVATSGGEETQYF. The CDR3 coding sequence is TGCAGCGTTGCCACTAGCGGTGGAGAAGAGACCCAGTACTTC. Based on the CDR3 plus reference TRBV29-1 and TRBJ2-5, the full variable domain is SAVISQKPSRDICQRGTSLTIQCQVDSQVTMMFWYRQQPGQSLTLIATANQGSEATYESGFVIDKFPISRPNLTFSTLTVSNMSPEDSSIYLCSVATSGGEETQYFGPGTRLLVL.

This clonotype was observed a few times. The chain couples TRBV20-1 to TRBJ1-1, with D unresolved. CDR3 length: 14 amino acids. Trimming left V 3 bases short and J 5 bases short, with 16 bases between. Germline CDR1 reads DFQATT; CDR2 reads SNEGSKA (reference sequence). CDR3 coding DNA: TGCAGTGCTAGTTCTGCGGATGGGATTACTGAAGCTTTCTTT. Translated, it gives CSASSADGITEAFF.

This rearrangement joins TRBV5-5 to TRBJ2-5; 7 nucleotides match TRBD1. The V gene's germline CDR1 is SGHKS and CDR2 YYEKEE (reference sequence). The J segment lost 1 base and the V segment lost 3 bases, leaving 18 bases of the junction unmatched. This CDR3 has 19 residues. The CDR3 nucleotides read TGTGCCAGCAGCTCGGCCCCTGGGACAGCTTGGGCGTCCCAAGAGACCCAGTACTTC. Its translation is CASSSAPGTAWASQETQYF. Full variable domain (remainder filled in from reference TRBV5-5 and TRBJ2-5): DAGVTQSPTHLIKTRGQQVTLRCSPISGHKSVSWYQQVLGQGPQFIFQYYEKEERGRGNFPDRFSARQFPNYSSELNVNALLLGDSALYLCASSSAPGTAWASQETQYFGPGTRLLVL.

This clonotype was seen ten or more times. The chain links TRBV5-1 to TRBJ2-1; D gene uncertain. Germline lookup yields CDR1 SGHRS and CDR2 YFSETQ. The CDR3 has 15 amino acids. V shed 1 base and J shed 0 bases, with 8 bases lying between them. Written as DNA, the CDR3 is TGCGCCAGCAGCTTGTTGGCGGCCTCCTACAATGAGCAGTTCTTC. Encoded protein: CASSLLAASYNEQFF.

This clonotype occurred a few times. The CDR3 sequence: CASSARDYSYNEQFF. For the CDR3, the DNA is TGTGCCAGCAGTGCCCGGGACTACTCCTACAATGAGCAGTTCTTC. The chain uses TRBV6-1 and TRBJ2-1; TRBD2 agrees at 7 bases. Germline values: CDR1 MNHNS, CDR2 SASEGT. The CDR3 runs to 15 residues. V trimming: 4 bases; J trimming: 0 bases; junction bases outside the gene matches: 3.

This chain uses TRBV27 with TRBJ2-1; D uncertain. The CDR3 length is 18 residues. V was clipped by 1 base and J by 0 bases, with 16 bases between them. Germline CDR1 MNHEY, CDR2 SMNVEV (reference sequence). The CDR3 sequence: CASSLFVSARTSYNEQFF. CDR3 DNA: TGTGCCAGCAGTTTATTTGTGTCCGCCAGGACCTCCTACAATGAGCAGTTCTTC.

The DNA for the CDR3 is TGTGCCAGCAGTCGTAGACAGGGGATCCCCTCTGGGGCCAACGTCCTGACTTTC. Residues: CASSRRQGIPSGANVLTF. V usage is TRBV2 and J usage is TRBJ2-6; 8 bases are a match to TRBD1. V shed 5 bases and J 0 bases; nucleotides not matched to a gene: 9. This CDR3 contains 18 residues. The germline V gene encodes CDR1 SNHLY and CDR2 FYNNEI.

This clonotype was found once. The chain is built from TRBV20-1 and TRBJ2-5; 8 bases agree with TRBD2. V shed 0 bases, J shed 11 bases, and the junction held 11 bases outside the gene matches. Germline values: CDR1 DFQATT, CDR2 SNEGSKA (reference sequence). CDR3 length equals 14 residues. The CDR3, as DNA: TGCAGTGCTAGAGAAGCAAGCGGGAGCAATGAGCAGTACTTC. It codes for CSAREASGSNEQYF.

This clonotype was found many times. The chain joins TRBV5-1 to TRBJ2-7; the D gene could be TRBD1 or TRBD2 (6 bases each). This CDR3 comprises 14 residues. Germline V CDR1 and CDR2: SGHRS, YFSETQ. The germline V and J ends were trimmed by 1 base and 5 bases, with 13 bases remaining between them. The CDR3 coding sequence is TGCGCCAGCAGCTTGTCGGGGGCTCAGCACGAGCAGTACTTC. It yields the protein CASSLSGAQHEQYF.

This clonotype has a handful of counts. The chain employs TRBV2 and TRBJ2-1; D is perhaps TRBD2 (6 bases). With 6 bases removed from V and 0 bases from J, the gap between germline ends came to 12 bases. The germline gives CDR1 SNHLY, CDR2 FYNNEI. This CDR3 has 15 amino acids. The CDR3 here is CASRRGLSSYNEQFF. CDR3 DNA sequence: TGTGCCAGCAGGAGGGGACTGAGCTCCTACAATGAGCAGTTCTTC.

This clonotype was observed a few times. This rearrangement joins TRBV20-1 to TRBJ2-4; D call uncertain. This CDR3 is 13 amino acids long. From germline, CDR1 is DFQATT and CDR2 SNEGSKA (reference sequence). The germline V and J ends were trimmed by 6 bases and 2 bases, with 11 bases remaining between them. In nucleotides, the CDR3 is TGCAGTGCAGACCGGAAGCCCAAAAACATTCAGTACTTC. It is translated as CSADRKPKNIQYF.

The chain links TRBV9 to TRBJ1-5; 7 bases match TRBD1. The CDR3 contains 14 residues. The V gene's germline CDR1 is SGDLS and CDR2 YYNGEE. V was pared by 3 bases and J by 3 bases, with 3 bases of the junction left unmatched. The DNA of the CDR3 is TGTGCCAGCAGCGGACAGGGATACAATCAGCCCCAGCATTTT. This encodes CASSGQGYNQPQHF.

The rearrangement joins TRBV6-6 to TRBJ2-1; weak D call: TRBD2 (6 bases). CDR1 and CDR2 from the germline V gene are MNHNY and SVGAGI (reference sequence). The germline V and J ends were trimmed by 2 bases and 2 bases, with 10 bases remaining between them. The CDR3 runs to 15 residues. CDR3 loop: CASSYGGNAYNEQFF. In DNA, the CDR3 is TGTGCCAGCAGTTACGGCGGGAACGCCTACAATGAGCAGTTCTTC.

This chain uses TRBV27 with TRBJ1-2; tentative D call: TRBD1 (6 bases). Germline V gene sequence: CDR1 MNHEY, CDR2 SMNVEV (reference sequence). The length of the CDR3 is 13 residues. With 6 bases removed from V and 7 bases from J, the gap between germline ends came to 15 bases. The CDR3 DNA follows: TGTGCCAGCAGCCAACAGGGAAGTTGTGGCTACACCTTC. It translates to CASSQQGSCGYTF.

V and J are TRBV24-1 and TRBJ2-5, with no clear D. V shed 1 base and J shed 11 bases, with 16 bases lying between them. The CDR3 contains 14 residues. The germline V gene encodes CDR1 KGHDR and CDR2 SFDVKD. CDR3 protein: CATSDFRAYNEQYF. CDR3 DNA: TGTGCCACCAGTGATTTTCGGGCTTACAATGAGCAGTACTTC.

This clonotype is a singleton in its sample. The CDR3 here is CASSISGIADTQYF. CDR3 bases: TGTGCCAGCAGTATTAGCGGGATCGCAGATACGCAGTATTTT. V and J are TRBV28 and TRBJ2-3; 8 bases line up with TRBD2. CDR3 size: 14 residues. CDR1 is MDHEN, CDR2 SYDVKM, per germline. Unmatched junction bases numbered 5, after V lost 5 bases and J lost 4 bases. Full variable domain (remainder filled in from reference TRBV28 and TRBJ2-3): DVKVTQSSRYLVKRTGEKVFLECVQDMDHENMFWYRQDPGLGLRLIYFSYDVKMKEKGDIPEGYSVSREKKERFSLILESASTNQTSMYLCASSISGIADTQYFGPGTRLTVL.

This clonotype was counted once. The rearrangement uses TRBV6-6 and TRBJ2-1; TRBD2 aligns across 10 bases. Per the germline V gene, CDR1 is MNHNY and CDR2 is SVGAGI (reference sequence). V shed 6 bases, J shed 2 bases, and the junction held 4 bases outside the gene matches. The CDR3 runs to 15 residues. This chain's CDR3 is CASSQREGTYNEQFF. The CDR3, as DNA: TGTGCCAGCAGCCAGCGGGAGGGTACCTACAATGAGCAGTTCTTC.

This clonotype came up once. The rearrangement uses TRBV7-2 and TRBJ1-1; D remains unclear. This CDR3 is 14 amino acids long. Per germline, CDR1 SGHTA and CDR2 FQGNSA. Trimming pared 5 bases from V and 1 base from J, leaving 11 bases between. The CDR3 sequence: CASSPRMGNTEAFF. In nucleotides, the CDR3 is TGTGCCAGCAGCCCCCGGATGGGGAACACTGAAGCTTTCTTT.

The chain employs TRBV7-3 and TRBJ2-1, with 10 bases aligning to TRBD1. Per germline, CDR1 SGHTA and CDR2 FQGTGA. The CDR3 has 14 amino acids. The V and J ends lost 2 bases and 7 bases, in that order; junction bases with no gene match: 2. CDR3 nucleotide sequence: TGTGCCAGCAGCTTAGGGACAGGGGCTAATGAGCAGTTCTTC. Translated, it gives CASSLGTGANEQFF.

This clonotype was counted between two and nine times. This chain links TRBV12-3 or TRBV12-4 with TRBJ1-2; tentatively, D is TRBD1 (5 bases). V lost 5 bases and J 4 bases, leaving 17 bases between the germline ends. This CDR3 contains 15 residues. CDR3 bases: TGTGCCAGCAGTCTCCGCGGACGCGGGGGCTATGGCTACACCTTC. This sequence encodes CASSLRGRGGYGYTF.

V usage is TRBV27 and J usage is TRBJ2-1; 12 nucleotides line up with TRBD2. The CDR3 is 16 residues long. Germline V gives CDR1 MNHEY, CDR2 SMNVEV (reference sequence). V dropped 6 bases and J dropped 7; count of bases not matched to a gene: 10. The CDR3 DNA sequence: TGTGCCAGCAGCGATCTAGCGGGAGGGCCTTATAATGAGCAGTTCTTC. Translated, it gives CASSDLAGGPYNEQFF.

The genes are TRBV20-1 and TRBJ1-5; 7 nucleotides align to TRBD1. Germline CDR1 is DFQATT and CDR2 is SNEGSKA (reference sequence). J lost 5 bases, V lost 3 bases, and 4 bases had no gene match. This CDR3 comprises 13 residues. The DNA of the CDR3 is TGCAGTGCTAGCCGTCAGGGGGATCAGCCCCAGCATTTT. Translating it yields CSASRQGDQPQHF.

The chain joins TRBV27 to TRBJ1-4; no firm D call. Trimming pared 2 bases from V and 8 bases from J, leaving 15 bases between. Germline V CDR1 and CDR2: MNHEY, SMNVEV (reference sequence). CDR3 length: 15 amino acids. CDR3 sequence reads: CASSLLQIQGEKLFF. CDR3 nucleotides: TGTGCCAGCAGTTTACTACAGATCCAAGGAGAAAAACTGTTTTTT.

This chain connects TRBV2 to TRBJ2-5; 7 bases are shared with TRBD2. This CDR3 is 15 amino acids long. V trimming: 11 bases; J trimming: 2 bases; junction bases outside the gene matches: 14. Germline values: CDR1 SNHLY, CDR2 FYNNEI. Here the CDR3 reads CAGPRGGSTQETQYF. CDR3 DNA: TGTGCCGGCCCTAGGGGCGGGAGTACGCAAGAGACCCAGTACTTC.